The clone carrying this TCR beta chain was picked up many times. Its target is not known. Time point described: patch test 2, 6 weeks after DPC sensitization. Treatment denoted: therapeutic diphenylcyclopropenone sensitization with weekly scalp DPC. Total RNA was isolated from unfractionated whole blood. This record comes from a study of human T cells and chemical hapten exposure. Whole-study context: Cases of alopecia areata, totalis or universalis occurred in a predominantly female patient group.

Using its own MiXCR run on the RACE reads, TCRdb lists one record per CDR3 protein. The data hold under 100,000 distinct CDR3 sequences, with roughly 10% observed a single time. Notes on the study in general: Because they had alopecia, donors may respond immunologically unlike healthy people.

Losses at the gene ends were 0 bases for V and 2 bases for J; bases not matched to a gene: 10. Germline CDR1 SGHTA, CDR2 FQGNSA. The CDR3 is 18 residues long. This chain connects TRBV7-2 to TRBJ2-1; TRBD2 matches 7 bases. The sequence was collected from a young woman with alopecia areata. Some clones in this sample may be carry-over from other donors' samples. The sample consisted of whole blood, taken in connection with sensitization to the hapten diphenylcyclopropenone (DPC). In nucleotides, the CDR3 is TGTGCCAGCAGCTTAGCGGGGAGGGGTAGCTCAGCCTACAATGAGCAGTTCTTC. It codes for CASSLAGRGSSAYNEQFF.